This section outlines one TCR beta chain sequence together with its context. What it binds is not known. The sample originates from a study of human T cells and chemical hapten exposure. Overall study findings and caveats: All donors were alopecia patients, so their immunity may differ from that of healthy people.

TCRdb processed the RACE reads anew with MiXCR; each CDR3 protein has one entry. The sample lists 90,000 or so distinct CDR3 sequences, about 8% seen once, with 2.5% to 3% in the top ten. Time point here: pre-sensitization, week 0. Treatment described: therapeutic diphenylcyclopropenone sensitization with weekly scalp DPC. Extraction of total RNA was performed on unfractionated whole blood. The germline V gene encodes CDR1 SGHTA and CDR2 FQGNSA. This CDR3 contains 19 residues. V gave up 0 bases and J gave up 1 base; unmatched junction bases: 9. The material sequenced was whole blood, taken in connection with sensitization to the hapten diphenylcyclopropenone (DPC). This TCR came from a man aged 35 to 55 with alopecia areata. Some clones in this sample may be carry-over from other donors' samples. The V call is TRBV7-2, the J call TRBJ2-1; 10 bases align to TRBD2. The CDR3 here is CASSLATRASGSSYNEQFF. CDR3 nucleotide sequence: TGTGCCAGCAGCTTAGCGACTAGGGCTAGCGGGAGTTCCTACAATGAGCAGTTCTTC.